This record looks at one T cell receptor beta chain sequence and its context. This CDR3 is 14 amino acids long. The sample belongs to a study of blood T cell repertoires in COVID-19. Sequenced by immunoSEQ multiplex PCR; TCRdb stores in-frame clones only, minus some. The table lists roughly 64,000 clones, about 70% of them singletons. The chain is built from TRBV21-1 and TRBJ1-5; the table's D gene call, TRBD1, was not cross checked with the DNA. TRBV21-1 is marked as a pseudogene. The sequence was obtained from a human donor in a cohort sampled during active COVID-19. The specimen sequenced was peripheral blood. CDR3 in amino acids: CASSRQGSNQPQHF. The CDR3 region has the DNA TGTGCCAGCAGCAGACAGGGGTCCAATCAGCCCCAGCATTTT.